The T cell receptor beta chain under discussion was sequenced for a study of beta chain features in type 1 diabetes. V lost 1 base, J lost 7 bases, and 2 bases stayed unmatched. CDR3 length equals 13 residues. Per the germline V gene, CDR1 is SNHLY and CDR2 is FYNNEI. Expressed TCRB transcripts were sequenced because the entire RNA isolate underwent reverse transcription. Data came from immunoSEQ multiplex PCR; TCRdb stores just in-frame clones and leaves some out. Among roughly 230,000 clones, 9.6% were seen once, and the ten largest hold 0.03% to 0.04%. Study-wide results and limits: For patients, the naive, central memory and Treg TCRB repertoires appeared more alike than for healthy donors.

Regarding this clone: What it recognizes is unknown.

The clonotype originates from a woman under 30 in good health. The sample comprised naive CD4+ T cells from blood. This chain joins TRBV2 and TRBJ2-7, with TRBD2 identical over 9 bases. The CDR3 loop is CASSEGTSEEQYF. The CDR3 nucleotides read TGTGCCAGCAGTGAAGGGACTAGCGAGGAGCAGTACTTC.